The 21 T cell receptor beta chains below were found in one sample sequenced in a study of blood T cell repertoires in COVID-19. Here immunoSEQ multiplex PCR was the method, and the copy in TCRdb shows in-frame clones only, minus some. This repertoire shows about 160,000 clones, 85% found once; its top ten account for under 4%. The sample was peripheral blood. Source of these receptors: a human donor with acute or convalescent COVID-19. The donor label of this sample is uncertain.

In nucleotides, the CDR3 is TGTGCCAGCAGCTCCCATGAAGGGGGCTTGCCTAACTATGGCTACACCTTC. Its protein product is CASSSHEGGLPNYGYTF. The rearrangement joins TRBV7-2 to TRBJ1-2; 7 bases fit TRBD1. Germline V gene lookup returns CDR1 SGHTA and CDR2 FQGNSA. This CDR3 has 17 residues. Trimming took 4 bases from V and 0 from J; bases not matched to a gene: 11.

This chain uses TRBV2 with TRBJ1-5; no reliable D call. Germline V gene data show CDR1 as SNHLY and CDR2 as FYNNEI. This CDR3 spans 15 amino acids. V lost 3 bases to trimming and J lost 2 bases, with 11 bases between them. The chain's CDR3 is CASSESYAGNQPQHF. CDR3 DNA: TGTGCCAGCAGTGAGTCCTACGCGGGCAATCAGCCCCAGCATTTT.

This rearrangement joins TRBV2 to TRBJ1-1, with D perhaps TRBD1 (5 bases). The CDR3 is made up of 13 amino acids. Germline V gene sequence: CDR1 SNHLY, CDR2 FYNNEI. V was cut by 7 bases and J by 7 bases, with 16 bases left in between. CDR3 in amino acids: CASMTDQGNEAFF. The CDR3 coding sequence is TGTGCCAGCATGACGGATCAGGGCAATGAAGCTTTCTTT.

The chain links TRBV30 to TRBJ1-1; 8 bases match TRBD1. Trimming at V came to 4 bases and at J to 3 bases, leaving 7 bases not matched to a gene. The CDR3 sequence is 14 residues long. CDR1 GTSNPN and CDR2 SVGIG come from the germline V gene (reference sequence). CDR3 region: CAWTRQGIYTEAFF. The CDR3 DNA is TGTGCCTGGACGCGACAGGGGATATACACTGAAGCTTTCTTT.

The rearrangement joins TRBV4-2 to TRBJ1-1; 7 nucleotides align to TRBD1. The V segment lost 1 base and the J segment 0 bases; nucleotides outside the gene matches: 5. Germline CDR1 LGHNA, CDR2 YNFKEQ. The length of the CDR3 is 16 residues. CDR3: CASSQGATGLNTEAFF. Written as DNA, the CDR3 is TGTGCCAGCAGCCAAGGGGCGACAGGGTTGAACACTGAAGCTTTCTTT.

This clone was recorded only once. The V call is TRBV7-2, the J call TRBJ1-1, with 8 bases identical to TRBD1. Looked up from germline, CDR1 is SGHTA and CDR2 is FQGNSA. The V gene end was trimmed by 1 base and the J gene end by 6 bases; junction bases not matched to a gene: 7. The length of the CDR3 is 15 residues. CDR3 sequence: CASSLGSQGAAEAFF. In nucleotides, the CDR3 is TGTGCCAGCAGCTTAGGTAGTCAGGGGGCGGCTGAAGCTTTCTTT. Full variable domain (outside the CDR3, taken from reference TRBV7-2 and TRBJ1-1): GAGVSQSPSNKVTEKGKDVELRCDPISGHTALYWYRQSLGQGLEFLIYFQGNSAPDKSGLPSDRFSAERTGGSVSTLTIQRTQQEDSAVYLCASSLGSQGAAEAFFGQGTRLTVV.

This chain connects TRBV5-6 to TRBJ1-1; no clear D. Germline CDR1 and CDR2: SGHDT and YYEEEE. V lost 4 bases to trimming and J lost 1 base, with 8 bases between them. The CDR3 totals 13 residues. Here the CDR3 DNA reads TGTGCCAGCAGCCCCCTTCGGAACACTGAAGCTTTCTTT. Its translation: CASSPLRNTEAFF.

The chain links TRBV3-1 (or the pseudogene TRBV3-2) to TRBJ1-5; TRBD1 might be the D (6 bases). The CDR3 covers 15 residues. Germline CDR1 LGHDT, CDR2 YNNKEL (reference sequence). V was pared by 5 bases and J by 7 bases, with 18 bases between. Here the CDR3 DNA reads TGTGCCAGCAGCTGGACAGCCCTCAATGGACAGCCCCAGCATTTT. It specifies CASSWTALNGQPQHF.

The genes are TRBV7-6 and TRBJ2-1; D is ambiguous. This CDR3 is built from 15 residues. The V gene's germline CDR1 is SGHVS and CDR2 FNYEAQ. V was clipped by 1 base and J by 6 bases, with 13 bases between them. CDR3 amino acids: CASSLVHSQRNEQFF. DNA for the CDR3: TGTGCCAGCAGCTTAGTGCACTCGCAGCGCAATGAGCAGTTCTTC.

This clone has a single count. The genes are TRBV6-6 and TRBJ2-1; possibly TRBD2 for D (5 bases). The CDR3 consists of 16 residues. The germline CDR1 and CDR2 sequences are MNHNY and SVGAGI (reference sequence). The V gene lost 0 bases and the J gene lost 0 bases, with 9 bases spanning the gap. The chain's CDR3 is CASSYSQRSSYNEQFF. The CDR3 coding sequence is TGTGCCAGCAGTTACTCGCAGCGGAGCTCCTACAATGAGCAGTTCTTC.

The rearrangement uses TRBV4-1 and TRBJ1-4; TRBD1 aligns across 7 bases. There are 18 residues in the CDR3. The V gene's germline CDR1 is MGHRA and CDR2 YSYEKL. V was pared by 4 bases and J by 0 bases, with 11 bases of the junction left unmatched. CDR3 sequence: CASSRNRDSASTNEKLFF. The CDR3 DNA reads TGCGCCAGCAGCCGAAACCGGGACAGTGCGTCAACTAATGAAAAACTGTTTTTT.

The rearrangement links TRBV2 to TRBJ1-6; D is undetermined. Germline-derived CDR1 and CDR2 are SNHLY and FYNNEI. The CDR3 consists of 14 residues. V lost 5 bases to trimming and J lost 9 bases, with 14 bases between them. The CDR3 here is CASSPDAVGSPLHF. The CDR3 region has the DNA TGTGCCAGCAGTCCCGATGCTGTCGGTTCACCCCTCCACTTT.

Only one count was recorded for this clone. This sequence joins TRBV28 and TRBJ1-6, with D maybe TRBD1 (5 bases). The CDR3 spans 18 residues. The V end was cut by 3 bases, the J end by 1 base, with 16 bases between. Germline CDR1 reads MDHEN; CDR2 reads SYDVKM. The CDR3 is CASSLSRGFGSYNSPLHF. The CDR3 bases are TGTGCCAGCAGTTTGTCACGGGGGTTCGGATCCTATAATTCACCCCTCCACTTT.

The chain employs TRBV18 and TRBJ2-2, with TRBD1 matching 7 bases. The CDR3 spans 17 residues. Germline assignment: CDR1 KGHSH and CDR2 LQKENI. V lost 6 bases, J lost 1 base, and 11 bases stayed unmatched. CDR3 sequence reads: CASSPSPTGKNTGELFF. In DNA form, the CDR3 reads TGTGCCAGCTCCCCCTCCCCGACAGGGAAGAACACCGGGGAGCTGTTTTTT. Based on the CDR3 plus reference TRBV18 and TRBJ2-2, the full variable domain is NAGVMQNPRHLVRRRGQEARLRCSPMKGHSHVYWYRQLPEEGLKFMVYLQKENIIDESGMPKERFSAEFPKEGPSILRIQQVVRGDSAAYFCASSPSPTGKNTGELFFGEGSRLTVL.

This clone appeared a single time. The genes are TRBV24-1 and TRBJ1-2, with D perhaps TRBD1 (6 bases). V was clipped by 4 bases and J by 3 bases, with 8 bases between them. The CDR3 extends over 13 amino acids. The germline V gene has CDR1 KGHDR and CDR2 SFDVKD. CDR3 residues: CATSEGADYGYTF. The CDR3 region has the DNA TGTGCCACCAGTGAGGGGGCAGACTATGGCTACACCTTC.

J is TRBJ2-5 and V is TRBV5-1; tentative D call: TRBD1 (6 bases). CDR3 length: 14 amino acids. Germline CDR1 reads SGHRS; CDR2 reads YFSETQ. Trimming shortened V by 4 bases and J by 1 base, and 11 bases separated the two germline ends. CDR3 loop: CASSIQGSQETQYF. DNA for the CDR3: TGCGCCAGCAGCATCCAGGGGTCCCAAGAGACCCAGTACTTC. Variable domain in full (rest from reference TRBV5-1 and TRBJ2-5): KAGVTQTPRYLIKTRGQQVTLSCSPISGHRSVSWYQQTPGQGLQFLFEYFSETQRNKGNFPGRFSGRQFSNSRSEMNVSTLELGDSALYLCASSIQGSQETQYFGPGTRLLVL.

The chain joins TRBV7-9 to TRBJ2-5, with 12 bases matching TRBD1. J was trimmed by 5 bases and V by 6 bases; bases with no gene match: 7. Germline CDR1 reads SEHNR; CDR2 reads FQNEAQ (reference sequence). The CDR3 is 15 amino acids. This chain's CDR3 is CASRHGDRGLETQYF. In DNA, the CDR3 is TGTGCCAGCAGGCACGGGGACAGGGGGCTTGAGACCCAGTACTTC. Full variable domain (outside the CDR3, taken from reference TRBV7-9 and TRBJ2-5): DTGVSQNPRHKITKRGQNVTFRCDPISEHNRLYWYRQTLGQGPEFLTYFQNEAQLEKSRLLSDRFSAERPKGSFSTLEIQRTEQGDSAMYLCASRHGDRGLETQYFGPGTRLLVL.

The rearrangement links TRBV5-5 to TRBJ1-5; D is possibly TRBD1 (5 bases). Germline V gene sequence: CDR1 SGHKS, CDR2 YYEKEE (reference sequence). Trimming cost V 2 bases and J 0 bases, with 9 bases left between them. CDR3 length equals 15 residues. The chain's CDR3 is CASSFWGYSNQPQHF. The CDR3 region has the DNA TGTGCCAGCAGCTTTTGGGGCTATAGCAATCAGCCCCAGCATTTT.

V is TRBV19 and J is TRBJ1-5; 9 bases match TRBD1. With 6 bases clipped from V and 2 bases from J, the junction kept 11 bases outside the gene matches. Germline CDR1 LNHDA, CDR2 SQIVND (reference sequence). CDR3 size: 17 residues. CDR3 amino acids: CASRVTGGILGNQPQHF. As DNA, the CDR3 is TGTGCCAGTAGAGTCACAGGGGGCATCTTAGGCAATCAGCCCCAGCATTTT.

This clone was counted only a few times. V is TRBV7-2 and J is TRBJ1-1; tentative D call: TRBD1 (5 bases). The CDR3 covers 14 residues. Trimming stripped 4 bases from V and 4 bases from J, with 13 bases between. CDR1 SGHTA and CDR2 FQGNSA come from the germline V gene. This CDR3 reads CASSSPWGVTEAFF. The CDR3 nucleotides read TGTGCCAGCAGCTCGCCCTGGGGGGTCACTGAAGCTTTCTTT.

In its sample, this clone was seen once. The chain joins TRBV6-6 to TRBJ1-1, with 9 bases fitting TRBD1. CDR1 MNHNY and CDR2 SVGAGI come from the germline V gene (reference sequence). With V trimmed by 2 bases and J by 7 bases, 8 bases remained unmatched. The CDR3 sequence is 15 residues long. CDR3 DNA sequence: TGTGCCAGCAGTTACCCCCGGGACAGGGTTTTTGAAGCTTTCTTT. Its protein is CASSYPRDRVFEAFF.